These T cell receptor beta chains were read from a single sample in a study of Ad26.COV2.S vaccination and SARS-CoV-2 variants. The data were produced by immunoSEQ multiplex PCR, yet TCRdb's version contains in-frame clones alone and is incomplete. Of fewer than 500,000 clones in the sample, roughly nine tenths were seen once. Sequencing was performed on peripheral blood, taken in a trial of Ad26.COV2.S vaccine versus placebo. The source of these receptors is a person between 18 and 59 years old who received the Ad26.COV2.S COVID-19 vaccine or a placebo. Each CDR3 is given with its conserved first and last residue. D genes are given only for firm matches. Part of the rows lack a size; the others show once, few, many or a class for expanded clones.

CASSYSGGSTDTQYF	-	TRBV6-5	TRBJ2-3	-
CASSYRPLVGNEQFF	-	TRBV6-6	TRBJ2-1	-
CASSYRATRVSDTQYF	-	TRBV7-2	TRBJ2-3	-
CASSPLPDTSGSVKETQYF	-	TRBV18	TRBJ2-5	TRBD2
CASSPTGNEKLFF	-	TRBV5-1	TRBJ1-4	TRBD1
CASSFVQFSYEQYF	-	TRBV7-2	TRBJ2-7	-
CASSLGAQPQHF	-	TRBV28	TRBJ1-5	-
CASRARSGPDTQYF	-	TRBV28	TRBJ2-3	-
CASSDQGAAGNTIYF	-	TRBV9	TRBJ1-3	TRBD1
CASSEDRVRGNTIYF	-	TRBV18	TRBJ1-3	TRBD1
CASSVLGIHYGYTF	-	TRBV9	TRBJ1-2	-
CASSATGQSQETQYF	-	TRBV5-1	TRBJ2-5	TRBD1
CASSLSRGFLGGANVLTF	-	TRBV28	TRBJ2-6	-
CASSPRGGDYSGNTIYF	-	TRBV7-9	TRBJ1-3	-
CASNLWRGLQPQHF	-	TRBV19	TRBJ1-5	-
CASSQTTGGGEKLFF	-	TRBV3-1/TRBV3-2	TRBJ1-4	TRBD1
CASTAGWATDTQYF	-	TRBV19	TRBJ2-3	-
CASSLMTGRKAFF	-	TRBV5-6	TRBJ1-1	TRBD1
CASSSTTGTDTQYF	-	TRBV13	TRBJ2-3	-
CASSEPYYGYTF	-	TRBV25-1	TRBJ1-2	-
CASSRGDEHNEQFF	-	TRBV5-1	TRBJ2-1	-
CASSLSRLALTEQFF	-	TRBV27	TRBJ2-1	TRBD2
CASSQGDRLVGGYTF	-	TRBV4-1	TRBJ1-2	TRBD1
CASSTQIQETQYF	-	TRBV7-2	TRBJ2-5	-
CASSLGGTGGRETQYF	-	TRBV7-7	TRBJ2-5	TRBD1
CAWSVLGANTEAFF	once	TRBV30	TRBJ1-1	-
CASSVAGDHEQFF	-	TRBV9	TRBJ2-1	-
CASILNTGELFF	-	TRBV7-8	TRBJ2-2	-